Listed here are 16 T cell receptor beta chains from one sample, sequenced in a study of cytomegalovirus exposure and HLA in healthy donors. Assay used: immunoSEQ multiplex PCR; TCRdb lists only in-frame clones, some missing. The sample lists about 360,000 clones; 75% to 90% were seen once. What was sequenced was PBMCs. The receptors were sampled from a woman younger than 30 in good health and CMV-seronegative.

The chain carries TRBV19 and TRBJ1-4; 7 positions agree with TRBD1. V lost 3 bases to trimming and J lost 5 bases; unmatched junction nucleotides: 6. This CDR3 spans 15 amino acids. Looked up from germline, CDR1 is LNHDA and CDR2 is SQIVND (reference sequence). In nucleotides, the CDR3 is TGTGCCAGTAGTATCGACAGGGACCCCAATGAAAAACTGTTTTTT. Translating gives CASSIDRDPNEKLFF.

Only one count was recorded for this clone. The chain carries TRBV5-8 and TRBJ2-7; D not certain. The V end lost 3 bases, the J end lost 0 bases, and 4 bases lay between the germline ends. Germline loops: CDR1 SGHTS, CDR2 YDEGEE. CDR3 length equals 12 residues. DNA for the CDR3: TGTGCCAGCAGCTCTAACTCCTACGAGCAGTACTTC. It yields the protein CASSSNSYEQYF. Complete variable domain (other parts from reference TRBV5-8 and TRBJ2-7): EAGVTQSPTHLIKTRGQQATLRCSPISGHTSVYWYQQALGLGLQFLLWYDEGEERNRGNFPPRFSGRQFPNYSSELNVNALELEDSALYLCASSSNSYEQYFGPGTRLTVT.

The CDR3 DNA sequence: TGCAGTGCTAGCGGGGATACGCAGTATTTT. This encodes CSASGDTQYF. The chain has TRBV20-1 and TRBJ2-3, with D unresolved. Trimming shortened V by 3 bases and J by 6 bases, and 4 bases separated the two germline ends. Looked up from germline, CDR1 is DFQATT and CDR2 is SNEGSKA (reference sequence). This CDR3 spans 10 amino acids.

The chain links TRBV4-1 to TRBJ2-7, with 9 bases identical to TRBD1. The J segment lost 3 bases and the V segment lost 3 bases, leaving 12 bases of the junction unmatched. Germline V CDR1 and CDR2: MGHRA, YSYEKL. CDR3 length equals 17 residues. The CDR3 DNA sequence: TGCGCCAGCAGCCAGGCTGGGCCCGGACAGGGGAACTACGAGCAGTACTTC. Protein product: CASSQAGPGQGNYEQYF.

J is TRBJ2-5 and V is TRBV27; 11 bases are a match to TRBD2. Trimming at V came to 5 bases and at J to 2 bases, leaving 7 bases not matched to a gene. The germline CDR1 and CDR2 sequences are MNHEY and SMNVEV (reference sequence). The CDR3 covers 16 residues. This CDR3 is CASSAGTSGSQETQYF. The DNA for the CDR3 is TGTGCCAGCAGTGCCGGGACTAGCGGATCTCAAGAGACCCAGTACTTC.

The V gene is TRBV7-7, the J gene TRBJ2-3; D perhaps matches TRBD1 (5 bases). Germline CDR1 and CDR2: SSHAT and FNYEAQ (reference sequence). This CDR3 is built from 16 residues. Trimming removed 7 bases at V and 2 bases at J, with 19 bases between. In DNA, the CDR3 is TGTGCCAGCACCCGTATCGGTCCAGGGAACACAGATACGCAGTATTTT. Translation: CASTRIGPGNTDTQYF.

As for this clone: At the DNA level, this CDR3 is encoded by other sequences in the same sample as well. The V and J genes are TRBV29-1 and TRBJ1-1; D unclear. CDR3 length: 13 amino acids. V lost 3 bases, J lost 2 bases, and 10 bases lay in between. In germline, CDR1 is SQVTM, CDR2 ANQGSEA. The CDR3 reads CSVDPGLNTEAFF. The CDR3 nucleotides are TGCAGCGTTGATCCCGGGTTAAACACTGAAGCTTTCTTT.

The chain couples TRBV6-1 to TRBJ1-2, with a possible D match to TRBD1 (5 bases). This CDR3 contains 12 residues. Per germline, CDR1 MNHNS and CDR2 SASEGT. Written as DNA, the CDR3 is TGTCACTCAGGGCGCAGGGACTATGGCTACACCTTC. Protein sequence: CHSGRRDYGYTF.

Turning to this clone: Relative to the germline gene, one junction end is altered; a read error may explain this. This chain connects TRBV29-1 to TRBJ2-3, with TRBD2 matching over 7 bases. The V gene's germline CDR1 is SQVTM and CDR2 ANQGSEA. The CDR3 spans 11 residues. In nucleotides, the CDR3 is TGCAGCGTTGAAATGGGGAGGGCCCCGAATTTT. Its protein is CSVEMGRAPNF.

The rearrangement joins TRBV29-1 to TRBJ2-1; TRBD2 is a possible D gene (5 bases). The CDR3 extends over 13 amino acids. The germline CDR1 and CDR2 sequences are SQVTM and ANQGSEA. Trimming stripped 2 bases from V and 8 bases from J, with 13 bases between. CDR3 nucleotides: TGCAGCGTTGAACGCAGCCCCGGGGATGAGCAGTTCTTC. Amino acids: CSVERSPGDEQFF.

In this sample, this clone turned up a few times. The chain employs TRBV7-9 and TRBJ2-5, with TRBD1 matching 8 bases. This CDR3 contains 14 residues. CDR1 is SEHNR and CDR2 is FQNEAQ in the germline V gene (reference sequence). Unmatched junction bases numbered 2, after V lost 3 bases and J lost 2 bases. This CDR3 reads CASSFRQGQETQYF. The DNA of the CDR3 is TGTGCCAGCAGCTTCCGACAGGGGCAAGAGACCCAGTACTTC.

The rearrangement uses TRBV1 and TRBJ2-7; TRBD2, the table's D call, lacks a check against the DNA. TRBV1 is a pseudogene segment. CDR3 size: 17 residues. The CDR3 coding sequence is TGCACCAGCAGCCAGGGACTAGCGGGAGACCCGATCTACGAGCAGTACTTC. The encoded protein is CTSSQGLAGDPIYEQYF.

The J gene is TRBJ2-1, the V gene TRBV7-6; 9 bases fit TRBD2. Germline CDR1 SGHVS, CDR2 FNYEAQ. After removal of 0 bases from V and 7 bases from J, the junction contained 10 bases not matched to a gene. CDR3 size: 17 residues. CDR3 amino acids: CASSLASSGRLGNEQFF. The CDR3 nucleotides read TGTGCCAGCAGCTTAGCGTCCAGCGGGAGGCTGGGGAATGAGCAGTTCTTC.

The rearrangement joins TRBV4-2 to TRBJ2-2; 7 bases match TRBD2. V was clipped by 4 bases and J by 5 bases; unmatched bases: 13. From germline, CDR1 is LGHNA and CDR2 YNFKEQ. The length of the CDR3 is 17 residues. The CDR3 DNA is TGTGCCAGCAGCCCCTGGGGGGAGGGCCAGTATACCGGGGAGCTGTTTTTT. Translating gives CASSPWGEGQYTGELFF.

The chain uses TRBV29-1 and TRBJ2-4, with 8 bases lining up with TRBD1. Germline V gene data show CDR1 as SQVTM and CDR2 as ANQGSEA. The CDR3 totals 9 residues. In DNA, the CDR3 is TGCAGGGGAGTGACAGGGGAGTACTTC. It yields the protein CRGVTGEYF.

This chain links TRBV28 with TRBJ2-7; 7 nucleotides match TRBD2. This CDR3 is 15 amino acids long. Per the germline V gene, CDR1 is MDHEN and CDR2 is SYDVKM. The trim removed 1 base at V and 2 bases at J, leaving 5 bases unmatched. CDR3 sequence: CASSLSLAAPYEQYF. The CDR3 DNA is TGTGCCAGCAGTTTATCGCTAGCGGCCCCCTACGAGCAGTACTTC.